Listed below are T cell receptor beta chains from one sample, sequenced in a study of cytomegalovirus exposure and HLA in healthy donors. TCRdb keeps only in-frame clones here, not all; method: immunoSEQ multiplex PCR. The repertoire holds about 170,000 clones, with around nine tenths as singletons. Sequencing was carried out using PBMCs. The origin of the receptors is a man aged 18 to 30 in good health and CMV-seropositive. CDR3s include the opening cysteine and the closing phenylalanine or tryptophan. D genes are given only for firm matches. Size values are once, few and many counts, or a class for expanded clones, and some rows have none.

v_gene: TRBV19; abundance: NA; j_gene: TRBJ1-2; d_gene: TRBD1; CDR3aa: CACRRQGEVNYGYTF
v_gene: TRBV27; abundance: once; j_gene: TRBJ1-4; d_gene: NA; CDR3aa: CASSLKGDGKLFF
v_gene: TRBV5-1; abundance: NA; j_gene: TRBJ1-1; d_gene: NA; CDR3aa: CASSNQYQFTEAFF
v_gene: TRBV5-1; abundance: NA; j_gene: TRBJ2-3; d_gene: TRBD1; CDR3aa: CASSFGTADTQYF
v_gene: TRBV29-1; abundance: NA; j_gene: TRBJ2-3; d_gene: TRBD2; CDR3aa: CSVGFGGGTDTQYF
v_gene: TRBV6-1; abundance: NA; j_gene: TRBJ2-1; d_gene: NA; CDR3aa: CASSLANSLYNEQFF
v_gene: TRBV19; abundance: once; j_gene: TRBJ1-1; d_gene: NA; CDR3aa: CASNGQLNTEAFF
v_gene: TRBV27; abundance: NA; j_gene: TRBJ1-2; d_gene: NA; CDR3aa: CASSLSMGRGGGGYTF
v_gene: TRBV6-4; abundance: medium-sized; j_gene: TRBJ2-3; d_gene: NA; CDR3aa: CASSLAAGTDTQYF
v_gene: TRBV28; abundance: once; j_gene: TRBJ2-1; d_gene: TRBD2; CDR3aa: CASRTPSGGYNEQFF
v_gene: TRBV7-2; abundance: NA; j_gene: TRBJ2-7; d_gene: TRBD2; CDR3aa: CASTPRREGEQYF
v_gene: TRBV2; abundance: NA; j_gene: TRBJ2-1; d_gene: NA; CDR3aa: CASSVYEQFF
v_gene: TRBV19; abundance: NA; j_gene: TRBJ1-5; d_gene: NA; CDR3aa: CASSIASNQPQHF
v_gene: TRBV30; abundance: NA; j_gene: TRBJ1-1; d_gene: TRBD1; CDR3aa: CAWSLGGGTGDTEAFF
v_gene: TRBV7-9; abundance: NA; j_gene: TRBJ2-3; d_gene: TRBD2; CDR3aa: CASSPSGRGTDTQYF
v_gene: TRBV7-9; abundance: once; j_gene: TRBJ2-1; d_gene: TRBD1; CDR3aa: CASSHGQAWGNEQFF
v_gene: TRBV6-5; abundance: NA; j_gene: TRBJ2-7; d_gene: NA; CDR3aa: CASSYRASYEQYF
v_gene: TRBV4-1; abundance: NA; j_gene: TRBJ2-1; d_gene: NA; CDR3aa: CASSQDPGDTQSYNEQFF
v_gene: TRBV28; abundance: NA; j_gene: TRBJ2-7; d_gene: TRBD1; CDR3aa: CASSPRTGQGAGEQYF
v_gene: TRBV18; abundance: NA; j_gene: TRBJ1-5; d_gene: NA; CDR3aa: CASSLDPFSQPQHF
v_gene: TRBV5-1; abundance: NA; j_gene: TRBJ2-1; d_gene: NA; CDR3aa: CASSLADRWRYEQFF
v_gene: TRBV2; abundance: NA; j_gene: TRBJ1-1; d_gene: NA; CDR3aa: CASSELHSAEAFF
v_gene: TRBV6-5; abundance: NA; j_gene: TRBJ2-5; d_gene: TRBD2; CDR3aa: CASSYSGLAGGETQYF
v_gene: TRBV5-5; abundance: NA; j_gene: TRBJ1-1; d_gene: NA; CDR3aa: CASRPTGGTEAFF
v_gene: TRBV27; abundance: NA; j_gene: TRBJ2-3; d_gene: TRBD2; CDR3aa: CASSLLPGLGGDTQYF
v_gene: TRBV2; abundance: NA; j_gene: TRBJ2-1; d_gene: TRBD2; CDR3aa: CASRSSGRRFGDEQFF
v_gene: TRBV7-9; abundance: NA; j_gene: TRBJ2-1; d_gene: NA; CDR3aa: CASSLAASYNEQFF
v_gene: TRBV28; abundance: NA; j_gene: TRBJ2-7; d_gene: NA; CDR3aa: CASSLFEMNEQYF
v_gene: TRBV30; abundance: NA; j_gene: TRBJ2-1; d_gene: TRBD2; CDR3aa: CAWSAPGLVFHEQFF
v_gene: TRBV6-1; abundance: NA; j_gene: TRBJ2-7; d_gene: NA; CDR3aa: CASSDLAEATKQYF
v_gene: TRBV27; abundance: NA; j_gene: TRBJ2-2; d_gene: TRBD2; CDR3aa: CASSLIGRGGTGELFF
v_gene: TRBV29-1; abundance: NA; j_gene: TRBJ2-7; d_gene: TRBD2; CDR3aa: CSPVGTSGKGEQYF
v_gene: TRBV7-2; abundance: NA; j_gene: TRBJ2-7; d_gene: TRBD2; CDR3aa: CASSLGGQVRYEQYF
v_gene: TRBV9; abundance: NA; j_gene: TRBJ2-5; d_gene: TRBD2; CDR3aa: CASSPGLGKETQYF
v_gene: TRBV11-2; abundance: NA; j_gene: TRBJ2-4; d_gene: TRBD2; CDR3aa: CASRGREPGANIQYF
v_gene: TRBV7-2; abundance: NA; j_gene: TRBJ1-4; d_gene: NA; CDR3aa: CASRLQTGTNEKLFF
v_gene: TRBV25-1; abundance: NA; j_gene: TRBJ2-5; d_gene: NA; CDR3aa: CASRKQVQETQYF
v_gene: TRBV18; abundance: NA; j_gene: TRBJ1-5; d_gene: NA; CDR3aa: CASSPPYSNQPQHF
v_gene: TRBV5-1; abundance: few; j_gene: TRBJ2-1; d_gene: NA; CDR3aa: CASAGQSSYNEQFF
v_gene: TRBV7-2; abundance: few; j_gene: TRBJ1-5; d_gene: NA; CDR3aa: CASSLDLYSNQPQHF
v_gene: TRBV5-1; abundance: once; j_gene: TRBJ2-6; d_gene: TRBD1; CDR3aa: CASSPGQAGLTF
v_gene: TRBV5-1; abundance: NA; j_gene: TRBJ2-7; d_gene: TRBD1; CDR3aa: CASSLRQGIYEQYF
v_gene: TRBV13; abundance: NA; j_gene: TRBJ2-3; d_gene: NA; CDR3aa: CASSHLRIPGRYF
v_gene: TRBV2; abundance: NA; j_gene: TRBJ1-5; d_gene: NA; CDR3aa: CASSDNPQPQHF
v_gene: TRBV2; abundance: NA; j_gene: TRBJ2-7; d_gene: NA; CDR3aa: CASQGRMQYF
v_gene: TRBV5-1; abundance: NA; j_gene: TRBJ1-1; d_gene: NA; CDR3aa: CASSLKFRTSMNTEAFF
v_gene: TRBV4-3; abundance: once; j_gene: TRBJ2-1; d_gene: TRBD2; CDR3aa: CASSQVVSGGNNEQFF
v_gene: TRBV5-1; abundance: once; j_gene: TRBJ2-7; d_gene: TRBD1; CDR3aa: CASSLEGAVSYEQYF
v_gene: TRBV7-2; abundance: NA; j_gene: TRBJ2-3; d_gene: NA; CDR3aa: CASSLIGGPDTQYF
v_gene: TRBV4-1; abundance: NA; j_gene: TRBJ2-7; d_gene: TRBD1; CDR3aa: CASSQVGQGSYEQYF
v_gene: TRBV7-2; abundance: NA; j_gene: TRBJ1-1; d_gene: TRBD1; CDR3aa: CASTVLQGFGAFF
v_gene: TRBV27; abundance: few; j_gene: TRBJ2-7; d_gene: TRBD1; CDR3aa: CASSLTGGEQYF
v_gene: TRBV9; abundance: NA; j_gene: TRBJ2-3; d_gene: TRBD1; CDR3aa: CASSVAGTGSSDTQYF
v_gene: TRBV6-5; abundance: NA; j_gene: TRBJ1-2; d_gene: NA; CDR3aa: CASSYRVRGGGYTF
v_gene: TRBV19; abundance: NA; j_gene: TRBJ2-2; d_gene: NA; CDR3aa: CASSHSLSGFTGELFF